A selection of T cell receptor beta chains follows, all from one sample in a study of blood T cell repertoires in COVID-19. The protocol was immunoSEQ multiplex PCR, while the TCRdb copy is restricted to in-frame clones and leaves out a portion. The sample shows about 360,000 clones, 86% of them seen only once. Sequencing was done on a sample of peripheral blood. Receptors were obtained from a woman in her fifties or sixties with COVID-19, enrolled during active disease. Both conserved end residues are part of each CDR3. D genes are given only for firm matches.

CDR3nt: TGTGCCAGCACCGGACAGTTTGGGGGTGGCTACACCTTC; CDR3aa: CASTGQFGGGYTF; d_gene: .; j_gene: TRBJ1-2; v_gene: TRBV6-5
CDR3nt: TGTGCCAGCAGCCTGGACAGGGTCACTGAAGCTTTCTTT; CDR3aa: CASSLDRVTEAFF; d_gene: TRBD1; j_gene: TRBJ1-1; v_gene: TRBV5-5
CDR3nt: TGTGCCAGCAGTCAGTCCTTTCGGGGCTATGGCTACACCTTC; CDR3aa: CASSQSFRGYGYTF; d_gene: .; j_gene: TRBJ1-2; v_gene: TRBV11-3
CDR3nt: TGTGCCAGCAGCGACCCTCCGGACAGGCCAAACACAGATACGCAGTATTTT; CDR3aa: CASSDPPDRPNTDTQYF; d_gene: TRBD1; j_gene: TRBJ2-3; v_gene: TRBV11-2
CDR3nt: TGTGCCAGCAGCCGACTCGGATACGAGCAGTACTTC; CDR3aa: CASSRLGYEQYF; d_gene: .; j_gene: TRBJ2-7; v_gene: TRBV7-2
CDR3nt: TGTGCCAGCAGCTTAGGACGGACTAGCGGGGGGAACTACAATGAGCAGTTCTTC; CDR3aa: CASSLGRTSGGNYNEQFF; d_gene: TRBD2; j_gene: TRBJ2-1; v_gene: TRBV11-2
CDR3nt: TGTGCCAGCAGCCCGATCCCGGGACAGGGCCAATTGCGTGGCTACACCTTC; CDR3aa: CASSPIPGQGQLRGYTF; d_gene: TRBD1; j_gene: TRBJ1-2; v_gene: TRBV5-5
CDR3nt: TGTGCCAGCAGCTTAGTAGACGGGGGGGCAAAGCTGTTTTTT; CDR3aa: CASSLVDGGAKLFF; d_gene: TRBD2; j_gene: TRBJ2-2; v_gene: TRBV11-2
CDR3nt: TGTGCCAGCAGCCCCGGACTAGCGGGGCCCACAGATACGCAGTATTTT; CDR3aa: CASSPGLAGPTDTQYF; d_gene: TRBD2; j_gene: TRBJ2-3; v_gene: TRBV11-3
CDR3nt: TGTGCCAGCAGCTTAGAAGGACAGGAACGTGGCTACACCTTC; CDR3aa: CASSLEGQERGYTF; d_gene: TRBD1; j_gene: TRBJ1-2; v_gene: TRBV7-9
CDR3nt: TGCGCCAGCAGCCATCAGGGTTGGGCTAACTATGGCTACACCTTC; CDR3aa: CASSHQGWANYGYTF; d_gene: .; j_gene: TRBJ1-2; v_gene: TRBV4-3
CDR3nt: TGTGCCAGCAGCCCCCGCGGGAGTACCCAAGAGACCCAGTACTTC; CDR3aa: CASSPRGSTQETQYF; d_gene: TRBD2; j_gene: TRBJ2-5; v_gene: TRBV9
CDR3nt: TGTGCCAGCTCACCGACTAGCGGGGAAGCGACCCAGTACTTC; CDR3aa: CASSPTSGEATQYF; d_gene: TRBD2; j_gene: TRBJ2-5; v_gene: TRBV18
CDR3nt: TGTGCCAGTAGTTTAACAGGGGGTAAGCCCCAGCATTTT; CDR3aa: CASSLTGGKPQHF; d_gene: TRBD1; j_gene: TRBJ1-5; v_gene: TRBV19
CDR3nt: TGTGCCAGCTCACCACCTTTCATAGGGGGCTCTGGAAACACCATATATTTT; CDR3aa: CASSPPFIGGSGNTIYF; d_gene: .; j_gene: TRBJ1-3; v_gene: TRBV18
CDR3nt: TGTGCCAGCAGCCCCCAGATCAATTCACCCCTCCACTTT; CDR3aa: CASSPQINSPLHF; d_gene: .; j_gene: TRBJ1-6; v_gene: TRBV11-2